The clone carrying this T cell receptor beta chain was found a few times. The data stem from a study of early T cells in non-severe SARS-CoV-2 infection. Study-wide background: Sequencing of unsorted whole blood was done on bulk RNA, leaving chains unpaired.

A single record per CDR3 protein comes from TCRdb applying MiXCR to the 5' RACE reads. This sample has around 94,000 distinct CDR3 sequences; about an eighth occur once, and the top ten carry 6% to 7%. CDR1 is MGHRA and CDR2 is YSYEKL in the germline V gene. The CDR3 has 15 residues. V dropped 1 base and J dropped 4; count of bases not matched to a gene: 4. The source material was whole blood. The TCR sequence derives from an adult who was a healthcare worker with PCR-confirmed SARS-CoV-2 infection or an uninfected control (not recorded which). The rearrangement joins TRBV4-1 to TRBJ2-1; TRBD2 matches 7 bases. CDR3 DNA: TGCGCCAGCAGCCAAGTCGAGCGGGATTACAATGAGCAGTTCTTC. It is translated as CASSQVERDYNEQFF.